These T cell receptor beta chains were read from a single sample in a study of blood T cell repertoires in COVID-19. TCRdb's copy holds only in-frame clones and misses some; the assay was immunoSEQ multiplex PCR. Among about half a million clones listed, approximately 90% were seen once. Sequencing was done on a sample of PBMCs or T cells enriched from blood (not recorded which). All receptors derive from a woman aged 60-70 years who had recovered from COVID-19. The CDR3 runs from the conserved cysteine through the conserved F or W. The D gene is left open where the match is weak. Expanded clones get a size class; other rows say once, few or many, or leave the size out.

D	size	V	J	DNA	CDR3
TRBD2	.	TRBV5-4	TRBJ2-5	TGTGCCAGCAGCCCGACTAGCGGGGCTCAAGAGACCCAGTACTTC	CASSPTSGAQETQYF
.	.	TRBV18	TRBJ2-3	TGTGCCAGCTCACCACCTGCGAGCTCAGATACGCAGTATTTT	CASSPPASSDTQYF
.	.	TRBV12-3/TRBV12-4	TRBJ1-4	TGTGCCAGCAGTACCCAGGGGAATGAAAAACTGTTTTTT	CASSTQGNEKLFF
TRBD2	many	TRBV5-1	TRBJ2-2	TGCGCCAGCAGCTTTGCTAGCGGGGTCGACACCGGGGAGCTGTTTTTT	CASSFASGVDTGELFF
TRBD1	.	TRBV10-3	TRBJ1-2	TGTGCCATCAGGCCGGGACAGGGGAATAACTATGGCTACACCTTC	CAIRPGQGNNYGYTF
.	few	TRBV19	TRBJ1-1	TGTGCCAGTAGTAACTTGCCGGGGTCTGCCCGTACTGAAGCTTTCTTT	CASSNLPGSARTEAFF
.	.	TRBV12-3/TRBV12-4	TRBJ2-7	TGTGCCAGCAGCCCGGGGTACGAGCAGTACTTC	CASSPGYEQYF
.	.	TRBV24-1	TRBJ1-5	TGTGCCACCAGTGACCTGGAAAACGTGGGCCGCATTTGGCAGCCCCAGCATTTT	CATSDLENVGRIWQPQHF
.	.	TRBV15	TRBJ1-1	TGTGCCACCAGCAGAGATCGGGGGGGCATTAAGGCTTTCTTT	CATSRDRGGIKAFF
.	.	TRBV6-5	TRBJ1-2	TGTGCCAGCAGTTACTTGACAGCAAACTATGGCTACACCTTC	CASSYLTANYGYTF
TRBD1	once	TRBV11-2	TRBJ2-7	TGTGCCAGCGGCTCAATGACGGACAGGGGTTGGAGCTACGAGCAGTACTTC	CASGSMTDRGWSYEQYF
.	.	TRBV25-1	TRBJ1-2	TGTGCCAGAGGGGGTCAGGACTATGGCTACACCTTC	CARGGQDYGYTF
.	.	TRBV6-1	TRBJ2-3	TGTGCCAGCAGTGAAGTGCAGGTCACAGATACGCAGTATTTT	CASSEVQVTDTQYF
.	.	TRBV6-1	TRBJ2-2	TGTGCCAGCAGTGAAGCCCTGAACACCGGGGAGCTGTTTTTT	CASSEALNTGELFF
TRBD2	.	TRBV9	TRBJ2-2	TGTGCCAGCAGCCCCCGGGTTAGCGGGGGGGGCACCGGGGAGCTGTTTTTT	CASSPRVSGGGTGELFF
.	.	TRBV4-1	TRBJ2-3	TGCGCCAGCAGCCAAGTCTCGAGAGTAGATACGCAGTATTTT	CASSQVSRVDTQYF
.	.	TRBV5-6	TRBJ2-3	TGTGCCAGCAGCTTGTACAGGGTGAGCACAGATACGCAGTATTTT	CASSLYRVSTDTQYF
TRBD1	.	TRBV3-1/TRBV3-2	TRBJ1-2	TGTGCCAGCAGCCAAGGGTTGCACAGGGGCTATGGCTACACCTTC	CASSQGLHRGYGYTF
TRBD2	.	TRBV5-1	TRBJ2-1	TGCGCCAGCAGCTTGACGGGGACTAGCGGGGTATATGAGCAGTTCTTC	CASSLTGTSGVYEQFF
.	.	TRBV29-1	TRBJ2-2	TGCAGCGCCGACAGCGGGTCCGGGGAGCTGTTTTTT	CSADSGSGELFF
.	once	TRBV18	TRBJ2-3	TGTGCCAGCTCACCATGGAAGGGGAGCACAGATACGCAGTATTTT	CASSPWKGSTDTQYF
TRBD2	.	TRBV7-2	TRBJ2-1	TGTGCCAGCACCTACCTGGGGGGGACCAATGAGCAGTTCTTC	CASTYLGGTNEQFF